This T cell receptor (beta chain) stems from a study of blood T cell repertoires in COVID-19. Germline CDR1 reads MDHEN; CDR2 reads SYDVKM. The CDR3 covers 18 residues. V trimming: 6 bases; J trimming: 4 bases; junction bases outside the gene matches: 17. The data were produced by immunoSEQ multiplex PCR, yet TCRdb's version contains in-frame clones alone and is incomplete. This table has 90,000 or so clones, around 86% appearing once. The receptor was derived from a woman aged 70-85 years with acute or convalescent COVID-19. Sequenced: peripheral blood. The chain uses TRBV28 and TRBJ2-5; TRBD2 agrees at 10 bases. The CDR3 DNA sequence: TGTGCCAGCAGCCGCCCCCCATGGCTAGCGGGAGAAACAGAGACCCAGTACTTC. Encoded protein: CASSRPPWLAGETETQYF.